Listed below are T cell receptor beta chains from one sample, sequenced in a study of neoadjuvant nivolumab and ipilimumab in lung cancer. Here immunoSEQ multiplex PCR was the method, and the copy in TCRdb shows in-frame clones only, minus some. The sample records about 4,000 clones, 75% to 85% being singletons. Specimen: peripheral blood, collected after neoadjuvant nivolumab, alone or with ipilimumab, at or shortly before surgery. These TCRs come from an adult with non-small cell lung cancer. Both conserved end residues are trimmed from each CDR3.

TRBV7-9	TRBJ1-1	ATMYPGQNTEAF
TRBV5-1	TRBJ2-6	ASSLGTLSSGANVLT
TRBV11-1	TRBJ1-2	ASSGTGANYGYT
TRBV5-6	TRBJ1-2	ASSSPDRRSYGYT
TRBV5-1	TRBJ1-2	ASSSGQGWDGYT
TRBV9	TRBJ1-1	ASGGRGTEAF
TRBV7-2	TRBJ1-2	ASSLEGLGLYGYT
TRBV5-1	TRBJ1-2	ASSQGWVGYT
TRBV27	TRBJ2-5	ASSLTGGWETQY
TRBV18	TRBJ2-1	ASSPRGRTERTEQF
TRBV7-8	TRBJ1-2	ASSLLTGGREYGYT
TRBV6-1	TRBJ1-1	ASSFTGSFYTEAF
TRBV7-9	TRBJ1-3	ASSLFSGEDTIY
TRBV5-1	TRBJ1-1	ASSPMGTGNTEAF
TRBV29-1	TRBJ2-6	SVIQSRANVLT
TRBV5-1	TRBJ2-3	ASSLEGGARTDTQY
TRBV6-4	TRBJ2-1	ASSEAGGLVEQF
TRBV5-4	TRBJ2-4	ASSLGEAGGWNIQY
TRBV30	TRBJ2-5	AWGRLAGGETQY
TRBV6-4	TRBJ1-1	ASSVRKGDTEAF
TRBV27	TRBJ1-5	ASSRQQGSNQPQH
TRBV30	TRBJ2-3	AWGPGTSADTQY
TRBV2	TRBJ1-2	ASSEGRQGY
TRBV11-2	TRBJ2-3	ASSVRPGDTQY
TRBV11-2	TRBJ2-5	ASSIGRKETQY
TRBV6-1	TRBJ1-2	ASIPRGANYGYT
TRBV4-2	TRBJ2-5	ASSQGMVTSRETQY
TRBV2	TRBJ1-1	ASRLNTEAF
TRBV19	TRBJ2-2	ASSAPGYPGELF
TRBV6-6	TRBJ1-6	ASRYNSPLH
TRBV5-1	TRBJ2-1	ASSPSPGTSGYNEQF
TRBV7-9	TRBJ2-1	ASSLLLSVEQF
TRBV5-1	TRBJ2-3	ASSLGTRGTDTQY
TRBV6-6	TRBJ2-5	ASSYLGQVQETQY
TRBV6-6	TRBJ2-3	ASSADGDTQY
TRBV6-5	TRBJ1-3	ASSPQGTGNTIY
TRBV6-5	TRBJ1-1	ASSQGTEAF